These 24 T cell receptor beta chains were all obtained from the same sample, sequenced in a study of kidney transplant recipient with SARS-CoV-2 infection. TCRdb reprocessed the reads with MiXCR, giving one entry per CDR3 protein. The table has under 300,000 distinct CDR3 sequences, 29% seen once; the top ten hold almost 7.5%. The sample here was a blood sample, taken at baseline and on day 111 from a kidney transplant recipient. These receptor sequences come from a male patient in his thirties who had COVID-19 and was a kidney transplant recipient. Some T cells may have come from the graft donor.

A note on this clonotype: A much larger clone is a single base away; this may be a read error. The gene calls are TRBV7-6 and TRBJ2-1; D is unresolved. The end of the DNA is better explained by TRBJ1-2, so the J call may be wrong. The CDR3 has 17 amino acids. Germline CDR1 and CDR2: SGHVS and FNYEAQ. CDR3 sequence (DNA): TGTGCCAGCGGCCGGGCGCTTAAGTGCCGAAAGACCTATGGCTACACCTTC. The encoded protein is CASGRALKCRKTYGYTF.

In its sample, this clonotype was seen many times. The J gene is TRBJ1-2, the V gene TRBV12-5, with D possibly matching TRBD1 (5 bases). Trimming removed 5 bases at V and 4 bases at J, with 23 bases between. Germline CDR1 is LGHNT and CDR2 is FRNRAP. This CDR3 region has 17 residues. CDR3 sequence: CASGQDYLQGKTYGYTF. In DNA, the CDR3 is TGTGCTAGTGGTCAGGATTATTTGCAGGGAAAGACCTATGGCTACACCTTC. The full variable domain, in which reference TRBV12-5 and TRBJ1-2 provide the parts outside the CDR3, is DARVTQTPRHKVTEMGQEVTMRCQPILGHNTVFWYRQTMMQGLELLAYFRNRAPLDDSGMPKDRFSAEMPDATLATLKIQPSEPRDSAVYFCASGQDYLQGKTYGYTFGSGTRLTVV.

This clonotype was seen many times. The V call is TRBV20-1, the J call TRBJ2-1, with TRBD1 identical over 8 bases. The V and J ends lost 6 bases and 4 bases, in that order; junction bases with no gene match: 11. The CDR3 is 15 amino acids. Germline CDR1 is DFQATT and CDR2 is SNEGSKA (reference sequence). The CDR3 loop is CSAGTDRAPYNEQFF. Written as DNA, the CDR3 is TGCAGTGCCGGGACGGACAGGGCCCCATACAATGAGCAGTTCTTC.

The chain has TRBV25-1 and TRBJ1-2, with D hard to call. V lost 5 bases and J lost 4, with 23 bases in between. CDR1 MGHDK and CDR2 SYGVNS come from the germline V gene. CDR3 length equals 17 residues. The CDR3 sequence: CASSRGAELGKTYGYTF. The CDR3 DNA reads as TGTGCCAGCAGTCGAGGTGCAGAACTGGGAAAGACCTATGGCTACACCTTC.

As for this clonotype: It may be a read error: a sequence one base away is much more abundant. The rearrangement links TRBV5-1 to TRBJ1-1, with unresolved D. Between the trimmed V and J ends, which lost 4 bases and 6 bases, there was a span of 19 bases. The germline gives CDR1 SGHRS, CDR2 YFSETQ. The CDR3 length is 15 residues. The CDR3 nucleotides are TGCGCCAGCAGCGCAGGCCCACAACCGGACTCTGAAGCTTTCTTT. Translated, it gives CASSAGPQPDSEAFF.

This clonotype was seen repeatedly, ten times or more. The gene calls are TRBV6-1 and TRBJ2-2; D is unclear. The CDR3 is 21 residues long. The germline V gene encodes CDR1 MNHNS and CDR2 SASEGT. Trimming took 6 bases from V and 1 from J, leaving 30 bases between them. CDR3 nucleotide sequence: TGTGCCAGCAGACCCGACCTTCTGGGAAGCTCAACACGGAAGAACACCGGGGAGCTGTTTTTT. This translates into CASRPDLLGSSTRKNTGELFF.

Worth noting for this clonotype: A read error may be the cause here, since a much bigger clone is one base away. The rearrangement joins TRBV19 to TRBJ1-5, with no clear D. CDR1 LNHDA and CDR2 SQIVND come from the germline V gene (reference sequence). This CDR3 has 13 residues. The CDR3 DNA sequence: TGTGCCAGTATTATAGATTCGCGCCAGCCCCAGCATTTT. It encodes CASIIDSRQPQHF.

The sample holds many counts of this clonotype. The J gene is TRBJ1-6, the V gene TRBV27; D gene uncertain. CDR1 is MNHEY and CDR2 is SMNVEV in the germline V gene (reference sequence). The germline V and J ends were trimmed by 0 bases and 14 bases, with 17 bases remaining between them. The CDR3 loop spans 15 amino acids. The CDR3 region has the DNA TGTGCCAGCAGTTTATCGATCCCGACGGTAGGGTCCCTCCACTTT. Translation: CASSLSIPTVGSLHF.

This clonotype was detected many times. The V and J genes are TRBV4-2 and TRBJ1-6; 7 bases fit TRBD1. J lost 6 bases, V lost 1 base, and 9 bases had no gene match. This CDR3 region has 17 residues. CDR1 and CDR2 from the germline V gene are LGHNA and YNFKEQ. DNA for the CDR3: TGTGCCAGCAGCCAAGCGTTGTCCGGACAGGCTAATTCACCCCTCCACTTT. Translation: CASSQALSGQANSPLHF.

This clonotype was recorded many times. The V call is TRBV3-1, the J call TRBJ1-1; D is unclear. Germline CDR1 reads LGHDT; CDR2 reads YNNKEL (reference sequence). The V end lost 5 bases, the J end lost 4 bases, and 23 bases lay between the germline ends. This CDR3 region has 17 residues. Here the CDR3 reads CASSGGFPISIRTEAFF. The CDR3 nucleotides are TGTGCCAGCAGCGGTGGCTTTCCCATTTCAATTCGCACTGAAGCTTTCTTT.

As to this clonotype: A clone one base away is much larger, so this may be a read error. Because the CDR3 is missing its conserved closing phenylalanine or tryptophan, this is likely a read error. This chain joins TRBV18 and TRBJ1-1; no clear D gene. V lost 0 bases to trimming and J lost 5 bases, with 10 bases between them. The CDR3 length is 14 residues. Germline loops: CDR1 KGHSH, CDR2 LQKENI. The CDR3 coding sequence is TGTGCCAGCTCACCACCAAAGGGATGGACTGAAGCTTTCCTT. This translates into CASSPPKGWTEAFL.

This clonotype came up many times. This chain joins TRBV28 and TRBJ1-5; TRBD1 might be the D (5 bases). The CDR3 sequence is 13 residues long. V was shortened by 11 bases and J by 4 bases, with 15 bases between the two germline ends. The germline gives CDR1 MDHEN, CDR2 SYDVKM. For the CDR3, the DNA is TGTGCCGGACAACTCACGGGGAATCAGCCCCAGCATTTT. It specifies CAGQLTGNQPQHF.

This clonotype has at least ten counts. The chain uses TRBV20-1 and TRBJ1-5; TRBD1 agrees at 7 bases. The ends lost 2 bases at V and 6 bases at J; junction bases unmatched: 4. Germline CDR1 DFQATT, CDR2 SNEGSKA (reference sequence). CDR3 size: 13 residues. CDR3 in amino acids: CSARQGEGQPQHF. In DNA form, the CDR3 reads TGCAGTGCTAGACAGGGGGAAGGTCAGCCCCAGCATTTT.

Details on this clonotype: A clone one base away is much larger, so this may be a read error. The chain is built from TRBV4-3 and TRBJ1-1; D not resolved. Germline V lookup: CDR1 LGHNA, CDR2 YSLEER. The CDR3 spans 14 residues. CDR3 sequence reads: CASGQDGIDTEAFF. CDR3 bases: TGCGCCAGCGGCCAAGATGGCATTGACACTGAAGCTTTCTTT.

The table lists this clonotype with many counts. The V and J genes are TRBV19 and TRBJ2-7; D is undetermined. The V gene's germline CDR1 is LNHDA and CDR2 SQIVND (reference sequence). This CDR3 has 12 residues. The V end lost 1 base, the J end lost 4 bases, and 5 bases lay between the germline ends. CDR3 bases: TGTGCCAGTAGTATAGGGGGATACGAGCAGTACTTC. Amino acids: CASSIGGYEQYF.

CDR3 nucleotide sequence: TGTGCCAGCAGCCGAGGATCGGGACTAGCGGGAGTCTCCTACAATGAGCAGTTCTTC. Its protein is CASSRGSGLAGVSYNEQFF. The chain is built from TRBV3-1 and TRBJ2-1, with 14 positions matching TRBD2. V trimming: 4 bases; J trimming: 0 bases; junction bases outside the gene matches: 8. Looked up from germline, CDR1 is LGHDT and CDR2 is YNNKEL (reference sequence). The CDR3 covers 19 residues.

Notes on this clonotype: A much larger clone differs from this one at a single base, so this may be a read error. This chain uses TRBV24-1 with TRBJ1-2; no definite D call. Germline lookup yields CDR1 KGHDR and CDR2 SFDVKD. This CDR3 region has 17 residues. CDR3 protein: CATSLAHSTRKTYGHTF. CDR3 DNA: TGTGCCACCAGTCTGGCTCATAGTACCAGAAAGACCTATGGCCACACCTTC.

This clonotype was seen repeatedly, ten times or more. This chain links TRBV24-1 with TRBJ1-5; TRBD1 matches 9 bases. Germline CDR1 and CDR2: KGHDR and SFDVKD. The CDR3 extends over 14 amino acids. After removal of 5 bases from V and 8 bases from J, the junction contained 6 bases not matched to a gene. DNA of the CDR3: TGTGCCACCAGTGGGACAGGGGCCCGTAAGCCCCAGCATTTT. Protein sequence: CATSGTGARKPQHF.

This clonotype appeared many times. The rearrangement links TRBV8-2 to TRBJ1-2. TRBV8-2 is a known pseudogene. The CDR3 extends over 16 amino acids. The CDR3 reads CGSGSHDSRKTYGYTF. In nucleotides, the CDR3 is TGTGGCAGTGGGAGTCATGATAGCCGAAAGACCTATGGCTACACCTTC.

This clonotype was found many times. This rearrangement joins TRBV11-3 to TRBJ1-2; no reliable D call. The germline V gene has CDR1 SGHNT and CDR2 YENEEA. This CDR3 contains 17 residues. V was pared by 5 bases and J by 4 bases, with 23 bases between. DNA for the CDR3: TGTGCCAGCAGCCCTTGTTCCGATCTCGGAAAGACCTATGGCTACACCTTC. Encoded protein: CASSPCSDLGKTYGYTF.

As to this clonotype: A much larger clone lies a single base off, so this may be a read error. The chain links TRBV6-1 to TRBJ1-2, with no clear D. Germline assignment: CDR1 MNHNS and CDR2 SASEGT. Trimming took off 5 bases at V and 6 bases at J, with 25 bases between the two ends. The CDR3 spans 17 residues. This CDR3 reads CASSPAISMRKTHGYTF. The CDR3 nucleotides read TGTGCCAGCAGTCCTGCCATCTCTATGCGAAAGACCCATGGCTACACCTTC.

The DNA of the CDR3 is TGTGCCAGTAGTATGCGGGGGAGCGGCCACACCTTC. Translation: CASSMRGSGHTF. The chain joins TRBV19 to TRBJ1-2; a weak D match, TRBD1 (5 bases). The CDR3 is 12 residues long. With 3 bases removed from V and 12 bases from J, the gap between germline ends came to 14 bases. Looked up from germline, CDR1 is LNHDA and CDR2 is SQIVND (reference sequence).

For this clonotype: This may come from a read error, since a much larger clone is one base off. The chain employs TRBV30 and TRBJ1-2; 8 nucleotides line up with TRBD1. The CDR3 runs to 14 residues. CDR1 and CDR2 (germline): GTSNPN, SVGIG (reference sequence). The CDR3 DNA sequence: TGTGCCTGGGGTGTTCAGGGGGCTTGGAGGGGCTACACCTTC. Protein: CAWGVQGAWRGYTF.

This clonotype was observed once. A much more abundant neighbour one base away suggests this may be a read error. The chain couples TRBV29-1 to TRBJ2-5, with no clear D. Per the germline V gene, CDR1 is SQVTM and CDR2 is ANQGSEA. The length of the CDR3 is 14 residues. V was cut by 4 bases and J by 5 bases, with 17 bases left in between. CDR3 sequence reads: CSVAMGRAHETQYF. The CDR3 coding sequence is TGCAGCGTTGCAATGGGCCGAGCACATGAGACCCAGTACTTC.